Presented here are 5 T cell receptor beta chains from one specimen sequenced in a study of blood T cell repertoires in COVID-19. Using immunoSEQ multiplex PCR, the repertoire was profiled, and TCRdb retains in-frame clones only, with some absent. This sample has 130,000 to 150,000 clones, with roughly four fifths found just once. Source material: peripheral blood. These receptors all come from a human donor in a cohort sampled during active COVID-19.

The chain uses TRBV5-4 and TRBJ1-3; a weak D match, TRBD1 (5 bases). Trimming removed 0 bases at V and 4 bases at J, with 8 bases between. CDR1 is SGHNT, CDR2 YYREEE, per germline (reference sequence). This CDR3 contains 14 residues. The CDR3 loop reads CASSLVGAGNTIYF. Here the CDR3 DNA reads TGTGCCAGCAGCTTGGTAGGGGCCGGAAACACCATATATTTT.

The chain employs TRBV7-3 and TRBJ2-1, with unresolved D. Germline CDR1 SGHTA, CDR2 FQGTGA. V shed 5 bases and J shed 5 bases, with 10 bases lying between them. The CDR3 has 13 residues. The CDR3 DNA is TGTGCCAGCAGCCCACAGTACGACAATGAGCAGTTCTTC. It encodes CASSPQYDNEQFF.

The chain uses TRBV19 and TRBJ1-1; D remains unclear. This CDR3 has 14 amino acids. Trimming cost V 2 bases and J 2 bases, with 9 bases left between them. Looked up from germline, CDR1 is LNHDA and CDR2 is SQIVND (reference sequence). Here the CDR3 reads CASSITTRNTEAFF. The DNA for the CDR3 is TGTGCCAGTAGTATAACTACAAGAAACACTGAAGCTTTCTTT. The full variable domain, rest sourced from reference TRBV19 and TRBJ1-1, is DGGITQSPKYLFRKEGQNVTLSCEQNLNHDAMYWYRQDPGQGLRLIYYSQIVNDFQKGDIAEGYSVSREKKESFPLTVTSAQKNPTAFYLCASSITTRNTEAFFGQGTRLTVV.

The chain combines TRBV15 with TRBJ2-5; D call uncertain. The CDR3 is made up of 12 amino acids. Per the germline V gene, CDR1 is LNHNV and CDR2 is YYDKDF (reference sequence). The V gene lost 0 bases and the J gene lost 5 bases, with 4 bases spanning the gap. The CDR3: CATSRDRETQYF. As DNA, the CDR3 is TGTGCCACCAGCAGAGACCGGGAGACCCAGTACTTC.

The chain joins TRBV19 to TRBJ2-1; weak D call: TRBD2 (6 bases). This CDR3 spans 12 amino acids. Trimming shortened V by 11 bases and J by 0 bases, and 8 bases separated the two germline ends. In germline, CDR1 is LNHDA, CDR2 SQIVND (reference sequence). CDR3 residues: CASGSSYNEQFF. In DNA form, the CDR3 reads TGTGCCTCCGGGAGCTCCTACAATGAGCAGTTCTTC.